The TCR beta chain under discussion was sequenced for a study of shared clonotypes between healthy human individuals. V was cut by 1 base and J by 4 bases, with 14 bases left in between. This CDR3 comprises 16 residues. The germline V gene has CDR1 MGHRA and CDR2 YSYEKL. The naive CD8 population came from CD45RO-negative cells selected for CCR7, without terminally differentiated effector memory CD45RA+ cells. The table came from immunoSEQ multiplex PCR; TCRdb's copy has only in-frame clones and leaves some out. In the table there are hundreds of thousands of clones, around 96% of which are singletons.

The receptor was isolated from a woman aged 25 to 39 in good health. The sequenced sample consisted of naive CD8+ T cells sorted from blood. The chain combines TRBV4-1 with TRBJ1-3; the D gene is possibly TRBD1 (5 bases). CDR3 in amino acids: CASSQGFQDIGNTIYF. The CDR3 bases are TGCGCCAGCAGCCAAGGATTCCAGGACATCGGAAACACCATATATTTT.